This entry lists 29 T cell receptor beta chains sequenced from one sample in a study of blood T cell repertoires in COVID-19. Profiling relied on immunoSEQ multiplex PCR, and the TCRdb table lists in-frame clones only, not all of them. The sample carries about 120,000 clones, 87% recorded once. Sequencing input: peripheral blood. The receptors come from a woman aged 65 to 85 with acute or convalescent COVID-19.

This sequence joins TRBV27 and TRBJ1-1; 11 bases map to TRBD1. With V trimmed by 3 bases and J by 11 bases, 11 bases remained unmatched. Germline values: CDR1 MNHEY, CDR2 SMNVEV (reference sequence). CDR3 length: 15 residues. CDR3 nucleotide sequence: TGTGCCAGCAGTTTCCGGGACAGGGGGTCCCTGGAGGCTTTCTTT. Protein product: CASSFRDRGSLEAFF.

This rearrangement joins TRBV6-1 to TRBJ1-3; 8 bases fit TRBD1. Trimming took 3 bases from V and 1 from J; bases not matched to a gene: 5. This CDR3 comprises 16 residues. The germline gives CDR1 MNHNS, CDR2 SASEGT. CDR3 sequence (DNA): TGTGCCAGCAGTGACCGGACAGGGACTTCTGGAAACACCATATATTTT. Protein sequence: CASSDRTGTSGNTIYF.

The CDR3 nucleotides are TGTGCCAGCAGCTTAACCCCCTCCCTTGAGGCACCCCTCCACTTT. Its protein is CASSLTPSLEAPLHF. The gene calls are TRBV7-6 and TRBJ1-6, with D hard to call. This CDR3 has 15 residues. V lost 2 bases and J 11 bases, leaving 16 bases between the germline ends. Germline V gene lookup returns CDR1 SGHVS and CDR2 FNYEAQ.

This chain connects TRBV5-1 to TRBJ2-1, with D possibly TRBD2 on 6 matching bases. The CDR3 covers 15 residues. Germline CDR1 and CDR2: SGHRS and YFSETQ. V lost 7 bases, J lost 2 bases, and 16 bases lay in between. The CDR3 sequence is CASATAGKTYNEQFF. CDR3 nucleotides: TGCGCCAGCGCCACGGCGGGGAAAACCTACAATGAGCAGTTCTTC.

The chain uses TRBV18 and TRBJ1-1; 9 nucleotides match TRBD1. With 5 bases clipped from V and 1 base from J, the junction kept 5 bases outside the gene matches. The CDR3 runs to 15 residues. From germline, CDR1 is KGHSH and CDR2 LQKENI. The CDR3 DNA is TGTGCCAGCTCAAACCCGGGACAGGGGAACACTGAAGCTTTCTTT. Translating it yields CASSNPGQGNTEAFF.

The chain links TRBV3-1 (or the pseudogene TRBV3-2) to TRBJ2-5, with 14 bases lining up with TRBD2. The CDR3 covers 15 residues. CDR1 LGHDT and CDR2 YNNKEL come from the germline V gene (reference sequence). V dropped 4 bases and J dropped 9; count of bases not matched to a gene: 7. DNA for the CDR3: TGTGCCAGCAGCCTGGGACTAGCGGGGGTCCGGTCCCAGTACTTC. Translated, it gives CASSLGLAGVRSQYF.

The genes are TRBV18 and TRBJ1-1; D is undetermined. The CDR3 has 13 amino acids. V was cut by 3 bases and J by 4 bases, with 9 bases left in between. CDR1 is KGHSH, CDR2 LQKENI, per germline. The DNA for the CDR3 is TGTGCCAGCTCACCCGACGGGGTCACTGAAGCTTTCTTT. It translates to CASSPDGVTEAFF.

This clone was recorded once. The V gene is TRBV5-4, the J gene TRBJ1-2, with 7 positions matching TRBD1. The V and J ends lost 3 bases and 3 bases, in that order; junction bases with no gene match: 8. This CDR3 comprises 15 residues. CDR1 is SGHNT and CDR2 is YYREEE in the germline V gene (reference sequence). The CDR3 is CASSSTLDRDYGYTF. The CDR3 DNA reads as TGTGCCAGCAGCTCCACCCTCGACAGGGACTATGGCTACACCTTC. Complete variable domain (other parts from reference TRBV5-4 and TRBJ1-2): ETGVTQSPTHLIKTRGQQVTLRCSSQSGHNTVSWYQQALGQGPQFIFQYYREEENGRGNFPPRFSGLQFPNYSSELNVNALELDDSALYLCASSSTLDRDYGYTFGSGTRLTVV.

The CDR3 loop is CASSLGPNYGYTF. The CDR3 region has the DNA TGTGCCAGCAGCCTTGGGCCTAACTATGGCTACACCTTC. The chain is built from TRBV3-1 (or the pseudogene TRBV3-2) and TRBJ1-2; D call uncertain. Germline assignment: CDR1 LGHDT and CDR2 YNNKEL (reference sequence). Trimming pared 4 bases from V and 0 bases from J, leaving 6 bases between. This CDR3 is built from 13 residues.

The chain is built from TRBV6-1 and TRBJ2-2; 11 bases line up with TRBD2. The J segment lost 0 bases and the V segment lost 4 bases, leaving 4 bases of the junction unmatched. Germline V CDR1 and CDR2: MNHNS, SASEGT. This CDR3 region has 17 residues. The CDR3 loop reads CASSAGGLAANTGELFF. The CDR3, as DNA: TGTGCCAGCAGTGCAGGGGGACTAGCGGCGAACACCGGGGAGCTGTTTTTT.

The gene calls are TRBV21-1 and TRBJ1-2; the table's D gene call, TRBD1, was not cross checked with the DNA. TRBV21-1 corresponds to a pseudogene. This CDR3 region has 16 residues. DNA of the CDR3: TGTGCCAGCAGCCTCCGGGACAGGGGGCGAAACTATGGCTACACCTTC. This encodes CASSLRDRGRNYGYTF.

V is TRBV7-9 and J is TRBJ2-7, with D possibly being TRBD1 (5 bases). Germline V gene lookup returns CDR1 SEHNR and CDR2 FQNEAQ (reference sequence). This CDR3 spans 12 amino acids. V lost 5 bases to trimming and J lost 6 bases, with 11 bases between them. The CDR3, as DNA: TGTGCCAGCAGCGAACAGGCTACCGAGCAGTACTTC. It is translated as CASSEQATEQYF.

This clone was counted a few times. The CDR3 region has the DNA TGTGCCAGCAGTGAAGACGGGGGGCTGAACACTGAAGCTTTCTTT. Its protein is CASSEDGGLNTEAFF. The genes are TRBV6-1 and TRBJ1-1; possibly TRBD1 for D (6 bases). CDR3 size: 15 residues. The germline gives CDR1 MNHNS, CDR2 SASEGT. V was clipped by 1 base and J by 0 bases, with 9 bases between them.

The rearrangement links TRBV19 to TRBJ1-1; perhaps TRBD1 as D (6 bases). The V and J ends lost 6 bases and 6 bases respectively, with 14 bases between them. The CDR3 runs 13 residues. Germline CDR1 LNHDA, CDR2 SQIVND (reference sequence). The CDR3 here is CASSSTGRAEAFF. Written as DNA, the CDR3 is TGTGCCAGTAGCTCAACAGGGAGGGCTGAAGCTTTCTTT.

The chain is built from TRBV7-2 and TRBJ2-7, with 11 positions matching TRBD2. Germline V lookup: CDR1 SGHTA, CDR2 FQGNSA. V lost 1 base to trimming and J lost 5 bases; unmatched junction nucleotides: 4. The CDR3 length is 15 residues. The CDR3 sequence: CASSLGLAGGNEQYF. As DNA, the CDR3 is TGTGCCAGCAGCTTAGGGCTAGCGGGGGGCAACGAGCAGTACTTC. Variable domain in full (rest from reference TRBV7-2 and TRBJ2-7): GAGVSQSPSNKVTEKGKDVELRCDPISGHTALYWYRQSLGQGLEFLIYFQGNSAPDKSGLPSDRFSAERTGGSVSTLTIQRTQQEDSAVYLCASSLGLAGGNEQYFGPGTRLTVT.

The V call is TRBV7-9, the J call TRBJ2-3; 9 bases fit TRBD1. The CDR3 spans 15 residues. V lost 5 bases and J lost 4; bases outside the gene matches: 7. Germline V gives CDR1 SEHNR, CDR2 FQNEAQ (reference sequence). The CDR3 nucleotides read TGTGCCAGCAGCATAATATGGACAGGGGCAGATACGCAGTATTTT. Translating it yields CASSIIWTGADTQYF.

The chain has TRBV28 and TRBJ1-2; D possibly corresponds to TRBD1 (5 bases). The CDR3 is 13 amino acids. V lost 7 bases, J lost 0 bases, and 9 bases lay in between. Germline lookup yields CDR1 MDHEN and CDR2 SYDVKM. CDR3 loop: CASITTANYGYTF. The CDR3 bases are TGTGCCAGCATTACGACAGCTAACTATGGCTACACCTTC.

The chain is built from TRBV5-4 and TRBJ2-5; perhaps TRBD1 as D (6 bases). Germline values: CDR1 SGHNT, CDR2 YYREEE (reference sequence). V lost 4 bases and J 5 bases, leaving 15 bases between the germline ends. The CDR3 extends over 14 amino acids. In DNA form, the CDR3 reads TGTGCCAGCAGCATCGACAGGATCGGCGAGACCCAGTACTTC. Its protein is CASSIDRIGETQYF.

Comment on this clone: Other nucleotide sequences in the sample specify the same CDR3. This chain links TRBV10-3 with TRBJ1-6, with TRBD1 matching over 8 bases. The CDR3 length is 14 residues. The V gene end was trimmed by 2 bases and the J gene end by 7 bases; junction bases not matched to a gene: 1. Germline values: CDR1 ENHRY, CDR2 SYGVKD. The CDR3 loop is CAISEGQGNSPLHF. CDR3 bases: TGTGCCATCAGTGAGGGACAGGGAAATTCACCCCTCCACTTT.

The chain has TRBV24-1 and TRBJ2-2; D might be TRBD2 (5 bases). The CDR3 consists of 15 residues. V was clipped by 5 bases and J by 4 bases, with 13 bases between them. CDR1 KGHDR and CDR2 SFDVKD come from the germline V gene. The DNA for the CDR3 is TGTGCCACCAGTGTCCCCGGGGAACGCACCGGGGAGCTGTTTTTT. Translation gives CATSVPGERTGELFF.

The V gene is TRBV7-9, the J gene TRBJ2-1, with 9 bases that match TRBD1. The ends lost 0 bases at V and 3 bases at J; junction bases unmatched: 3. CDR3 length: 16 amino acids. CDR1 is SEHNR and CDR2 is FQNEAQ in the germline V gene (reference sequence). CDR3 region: CASSLAATGGYNEQFF. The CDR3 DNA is TGTGCCAGCAGCTTAGCTGCGACAGGGGGCTACAATGAGCAGTTCTTC.

The CDR3 sequence: CASSLYRTSSGNTIYF. As DNA, the CDR3 is TGTGCCAGCAGCTTATACAGGACGAGCTCTGGAAACACCATATATTTT. The chain has TRBV7-8 and TRBJ1-3; the D gene is possibly TRBD1 (5 bases). V gave up 2 bases and J gave up 0 bases, with 11 bases separating them. This CDR3 region has 16 residues. Germline-derived CDR1 and CDR2 are SGHVS and FQNEAQ.

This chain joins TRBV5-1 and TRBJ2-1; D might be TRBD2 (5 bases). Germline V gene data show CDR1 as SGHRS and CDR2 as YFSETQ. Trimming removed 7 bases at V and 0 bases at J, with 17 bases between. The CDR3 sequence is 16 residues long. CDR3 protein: CASSFQGLSSYNEQFF. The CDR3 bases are TGCGCCAGCTCCTTTCAAGGACTCAGCTCCTACAATGAGCAGTTCTTC.

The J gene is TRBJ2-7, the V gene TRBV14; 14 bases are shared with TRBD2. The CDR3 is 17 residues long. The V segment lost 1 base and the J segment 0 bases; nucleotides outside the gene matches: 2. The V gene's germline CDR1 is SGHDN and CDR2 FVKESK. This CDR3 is CASSQGGLAGDSYEQYF. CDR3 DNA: TGTGCCAGCAGCCAAGGGGGACTAGCGGGGGACTCCTACGAGCAGTACTTC.

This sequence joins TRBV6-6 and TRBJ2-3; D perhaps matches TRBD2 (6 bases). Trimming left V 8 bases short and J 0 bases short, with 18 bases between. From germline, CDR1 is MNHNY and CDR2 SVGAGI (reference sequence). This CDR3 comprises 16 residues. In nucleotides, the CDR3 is TGTGCCAGCGGATCTGTGGCGGGGCGAAGCACAGATACGCAGTATTTT. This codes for CASGSVAGRSTDTQYF.

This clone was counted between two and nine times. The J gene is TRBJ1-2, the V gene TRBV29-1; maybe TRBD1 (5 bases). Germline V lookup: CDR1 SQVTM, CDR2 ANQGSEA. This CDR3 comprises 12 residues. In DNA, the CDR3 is TGCAGTGTGGTGGGGGGTTACTATGGCTACACCTTC. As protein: CSVVGGYYGYTF.

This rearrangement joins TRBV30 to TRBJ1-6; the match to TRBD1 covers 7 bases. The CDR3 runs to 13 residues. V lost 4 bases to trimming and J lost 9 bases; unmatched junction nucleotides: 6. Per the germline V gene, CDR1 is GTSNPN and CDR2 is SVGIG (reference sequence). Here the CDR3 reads CAWTETGFSPLHF. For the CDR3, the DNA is TGTGCCTGGACAGAGACAGGGTTTTCACCCCTCCACTTT.

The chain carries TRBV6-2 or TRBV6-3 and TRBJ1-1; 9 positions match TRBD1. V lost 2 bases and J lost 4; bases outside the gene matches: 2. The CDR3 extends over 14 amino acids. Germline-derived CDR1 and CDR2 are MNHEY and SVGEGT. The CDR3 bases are TGTGCCAGCAGTTACGGGACAGGGCCCACTGAAGCTTTCTTT. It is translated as CASSYGTGPTEAFF.

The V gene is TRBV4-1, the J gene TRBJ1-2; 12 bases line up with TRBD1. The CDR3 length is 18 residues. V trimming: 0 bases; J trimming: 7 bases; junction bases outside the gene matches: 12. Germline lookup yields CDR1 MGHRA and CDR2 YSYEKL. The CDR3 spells CASSQDVGQGAQESGYTF. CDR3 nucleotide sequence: TGCGCCAGCAGCCAAGATGTGGGACAGGGGGCGCAGGAGAGTGGCTACACCTTC.